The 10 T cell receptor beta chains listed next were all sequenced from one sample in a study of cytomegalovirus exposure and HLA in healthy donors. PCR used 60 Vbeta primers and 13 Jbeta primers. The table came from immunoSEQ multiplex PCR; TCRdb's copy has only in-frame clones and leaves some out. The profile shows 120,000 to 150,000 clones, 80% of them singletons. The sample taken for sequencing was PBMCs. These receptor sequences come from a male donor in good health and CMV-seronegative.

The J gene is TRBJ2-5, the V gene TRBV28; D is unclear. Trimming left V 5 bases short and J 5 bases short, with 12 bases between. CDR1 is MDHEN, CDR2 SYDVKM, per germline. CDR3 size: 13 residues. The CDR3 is CASSEAPLETQYF. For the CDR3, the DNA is TGTGCCAGCAGTGAGGCCCCCCTGGAGACCCAGTACTTC.

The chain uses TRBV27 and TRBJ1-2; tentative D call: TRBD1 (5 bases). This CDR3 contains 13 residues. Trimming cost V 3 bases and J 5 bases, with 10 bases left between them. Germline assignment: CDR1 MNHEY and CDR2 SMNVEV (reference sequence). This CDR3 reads CASSLNGGYGYTF. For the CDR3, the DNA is TGTGCCAGCAGTTTGAATGGGGGGTATGGCTACACCTTC.

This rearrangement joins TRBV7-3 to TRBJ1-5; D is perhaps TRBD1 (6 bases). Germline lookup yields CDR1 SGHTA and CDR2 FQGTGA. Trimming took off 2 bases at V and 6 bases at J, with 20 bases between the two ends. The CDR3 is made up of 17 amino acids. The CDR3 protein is CASSLVFTGLISQPQHF. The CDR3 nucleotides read TGTGCCAGCAGCTTAGTCTTTACAGGGTTGATTTCTCAGCCCCAGCATTTT.

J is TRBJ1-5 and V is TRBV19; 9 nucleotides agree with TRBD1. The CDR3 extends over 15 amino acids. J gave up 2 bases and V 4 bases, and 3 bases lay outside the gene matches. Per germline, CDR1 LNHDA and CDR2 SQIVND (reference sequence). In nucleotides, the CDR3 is TGTGCCAGTAGTAGTGGGGACAGGGGCAATCAGCCCCAGCATTTT. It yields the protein CASSSGDRGNQPQHF.

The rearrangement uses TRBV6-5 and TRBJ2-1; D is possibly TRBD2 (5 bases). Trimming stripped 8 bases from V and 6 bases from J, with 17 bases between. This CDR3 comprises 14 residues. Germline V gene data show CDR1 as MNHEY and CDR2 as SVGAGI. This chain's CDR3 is CASGWTGSLNEQFF. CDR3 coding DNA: TGTGCCAGCGGTTGGACGGGATCCCTCAATGAGCAGTTCTTC.

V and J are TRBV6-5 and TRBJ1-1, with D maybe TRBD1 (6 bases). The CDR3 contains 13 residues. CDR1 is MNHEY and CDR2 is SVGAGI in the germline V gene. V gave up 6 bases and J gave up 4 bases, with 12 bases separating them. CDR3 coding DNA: TGTGCCAGCAGCCCCTTAGGGGGCACTGAAGCTTTCTTT. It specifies CASSPLGGTEAFF.

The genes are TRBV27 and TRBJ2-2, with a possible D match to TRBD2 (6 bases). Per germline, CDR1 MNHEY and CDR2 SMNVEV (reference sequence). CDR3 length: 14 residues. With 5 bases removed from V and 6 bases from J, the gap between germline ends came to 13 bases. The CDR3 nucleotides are TGTGCCAGCAGTAGACTAGGGATTTCCGGGGAGCTGTTTTTT. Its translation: CASSRLGISGELFF.

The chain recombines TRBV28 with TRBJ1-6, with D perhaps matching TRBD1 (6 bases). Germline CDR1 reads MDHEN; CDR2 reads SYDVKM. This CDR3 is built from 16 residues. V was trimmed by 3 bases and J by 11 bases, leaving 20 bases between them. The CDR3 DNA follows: TGTGCCAGCAGTTTTTTGGAATTCAGGGGTGGACCACCCCTCCACTTT. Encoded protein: CASSFLEFRGGPPLHF. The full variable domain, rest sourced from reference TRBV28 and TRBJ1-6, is DVKVTQSSRYLVKRTGEKVFLECVQDMDHENMFWYRQDPGLGLRLIYFSYDVKMKEKGDIPEGYSVSREKKERFSLILESASTNQTSMYLCASSFLEFRGGPPLHFGNGTRLTVT.

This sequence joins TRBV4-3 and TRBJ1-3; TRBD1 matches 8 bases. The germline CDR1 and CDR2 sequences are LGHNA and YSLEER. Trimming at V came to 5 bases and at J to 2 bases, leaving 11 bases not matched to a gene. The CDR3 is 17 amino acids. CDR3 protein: CASSAGGPQLAGNTIYF. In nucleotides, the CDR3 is TGCGCCAGCAGCGCAGGGGGCCCCCAACTAGCTGGAAACACCATATATTTT.

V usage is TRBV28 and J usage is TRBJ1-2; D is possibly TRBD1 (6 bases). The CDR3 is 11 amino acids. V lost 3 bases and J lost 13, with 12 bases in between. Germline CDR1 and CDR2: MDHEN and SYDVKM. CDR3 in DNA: TGTGCCAGCAGTTTCCGGGGGGCAGTCACCTTC. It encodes CASSFRGAVTF.